The sequence of this T cell receptor beta chain was determined in a study of T cells in Graves' hyperthyroidism and ophthalmopathy. Graves' hyperthyroidism is called stable when ophthalmopathy does not progress within 18 months. Those patients with uncontrolled infection, other autoimmune disease, pregnancy or lactation were excluded. The PBMCs were sourced from fresh peripheral blood (more than 9 ml). Authors of the study amplified TCR beta CDR3 regions from RNA transcripts. The TCR CDR3 was amplified in a first-round RT-PCR using the HTBI primer set. TCRdb ran MiXCR on the multiplex PCR reads and lists one entry per CDR3 protein. This table holds about 100,000 distinct CDR3 sequences, roughly 15% found once. Many counts were recorded for this clonotype. Its antigen is not identified. Regarding the study as a whole: Prediction of ophthalmopathy progression came a median 6.5 months pre-onset.

Sequencing was performed on blood. The TCR originated in a woman between 50 and 59 years old with Graves' hyperthyroidism.

CDR3 nucleotides: TGTGCCAGCAGCCAAGATGGTTCCGTATTTATCGACAGAGACAATACTGAAGCTTTCTTT. Amino acids: CASSQDGSVFIDRDNTEAFF. V usage is TRBV4-2 and J usage is TRBJ1-1, with TRBD1 as a possible D gene (5 bases). V gave up 0 bases and J gave up 5 bases, with 28 bases separating them. The CDR3 runs 20 residues. CDR1 LGHNA and CDR2 YNFKEQ come from the germline V gene.